These T cell receptor beta chains were read from a single sample in a study. In TCRdb, the RT-PCR reads were re-called with MiXCR into one record per CDR3 protein. The sample carries approximately 720,000 distinct CDR3 sequences, 12% to 15% recorded once. The material sequenced was memory CD4+ T cells from blood. These TCRs come from a female donor in good health, serving as a healthy control. CDR3s include the opening cysteine and the closing phenylalanine or tryptophan. Each record gives: J gene, V gene, D gene, clone size, CDR3 protein, CDR3 DNA. A D gene is named only where the DNA matches it firmly. Clone size is stated in some rows and not others, as once, few, many or a class when expanded.

TRBJ1-2	TRBV27	.	.	CASSLRGDRYGYTF	TGTGCCAGCAGTCTCAGGGGAGATCGCTATGGCTACACCTTC
TRBJ2-1	TRBV7-2	TRBD2	few	CASRSTSGYNEQFF	TGTGCCAGCAGATCTACTAGCGGTTACAATGAGCAGTTCTTC
TRBJ2-1	TRBV5-6	TRBD2	few	CASSWLTSGRREGDEQFF	TGTGCCAGCAGCTGGCTGACTAGCGGGAGAAGAGAAGGGGATGAGCAGTTCTTC
TRBJ2-1	TRBV20-1	.	many	CSARDLRGRQYNEQFF	TGCAGTGCTAGAGATCTTAGGGGTCGACAATACAATGAGCAGTTCTTC
TRBJ2-3	TRBV7-6	.	few	CASSLELQITDTQYF	TGTGCCAGCAGCTTAGAACTACAGATCACAGATACGCAGTATTTT
TRBJ1-4	TRBV20-1	TRBD1	few	CSARRTGAGEKLFF	TGCAGTGCTAGAAGGACAGGGGCGGGTGAAAAACTGTTTTTT
TRBJ1-2	TRBV20-1	TRBD1	.	CSASAGTGSEGYTF	TGCAGTGCTAGCGCAGGGACAGGGTCGGAGGGCTACACCTTC
TRBJ2-5	TRBV6-5	.	few	CASSPELARSETQYF	TGTGCCAGCAGTCCAGAGTTGGCGCGATCGGAGACCCAGTACTTC
TRBJ1-1	TRBV12-3/TRBV12-4	.	many	CASSTRGWGEAFF	TGTGCCAGCAGTACTCGGGGTTGGGGTGAAGCTTTCTTT
TRBJ1-1	TRBV12-3/TRBV12-4	.	.	CASSPRDGNTEAFF	TGTGCCAGCAGTCCGCGGGACGGCAACACTGAAGCTTTCTTT
TRBJ1-5	TRBV20-1	.	few	CSASLAANRNQPQHF	TGCAGTGCTAGTCTGGCAGCCAACCGCAATCAGCCCCAGCATTTT
TRBJ1-2	TRBV30	.	few	CAWTNQAGNGYTF	TGTGCCTGGACAAACCAAGCGGGGAATGGCTACACCTTC